Following are 7 T cell receptor beta chains from one sample sequenced in a study of cytotoxic CD8 clonotypes in ibrutinib-treated CLL (dated by TCRdb to about 2021). Receptors were amplified or captured by the immunoSEQ multiplex PCR assay. Entries here come from immuneACCESS through TCRdb and include only in-frame sequences with V and J called. Some clones fail to appear in such tables; in the studies checked, an unresolved V gene covers under half of the shortfall, and the cause of the remainder is unknown. Here the sample has approximately 280,000 clones; around 76% occur a single time. About 5.3% of the sample lies in the top ten. According to the study, the label for this sample's time point signals: progressive disease on ibrutinib. The sample was PBMCs, taken at disease progression, from a patient treated with ibrutinib. Receptor source: a human donor with chronic lymphocytic leukemia.

The rearrangement uses TRBV29-1 and TRBJ2-4; D uncertain. Germline V CDR1 and CDR2: SQVTM, ANQGSEA. This CDR3 has 13 residues. The V and J ends lost 6 bases and 3 bases respectively, with 12 bases between them. This CDR3 is CSVLDGFKNIQYF. The CDR3 coding sequence is TGCAGCGTCTTAGACGGGTTCAAAAACATTCAGTACTTC.

The chain recombines TRBV6-1 with TRBJ2-1; possibly TRBD2 for D (5 bases). Germline V CDR1 and CDR2: MNHNS, SASEGT. The CDR3 spans 14 residues. With 6 bases removed from V and 9 bases from J, the gap between germline ends came to 18 bases. The CDR3 bases are TGTGCCAGCAGCGGACTGGCCGGGGTTAGTGAGCAGTTCTTC. This sequence encodes CASSGLAGVSEQFF.

The chain is built from TRBV6-1 and TRBJ2-6; TRBD1 matches 9 bases. The junction had 4 bases not matched to a gene; V was cut back by 4 bases and J by 3 bases. Per the germline V gene, CDR1 is MNHNS and CDR2 is SASEGT. The CDR3 totals 16 residues. CDR3 bases: TGTGCCAGCAGTGTACAGGGGGCTTATGGGGCCAACGTCCTGACTTTC. Its protein product is CASSVQGAYGANVLTF.

The chain joins TRBV7-2 to TRBJ1-2; D may be TRBD1 (6 bases). The CDR3 has 16 amino acids. V lost 2 bases, J lost 2 bases, and 15 bases lay in between. Germline V lookup: CDR1 SGHTA, CDR2 FQGNSA. The CDR3 reads CASSLPHRVWNYGYTF. In DNA, the CDR3 is TGTGCCAGCAGCTTACCCCACAGGGTGTGGAACTATGGCTACACCTTC.

The gene calls are TRBV12-5 and TRBJ2-2; D remains unclear. The CDR3 runs 14 residues. Germline CDR1 reads LGHNT; CDR2 reads FRNRAP. V lost 3 bases and J lost 5, with 10 bases in between. The CDR3 loop reads CASGFLGRTGELFF. CDR3 nucleotides: TGTGCTAGTGGTTTCCTGGGTCGGACCGGGGAGCTGTTTTTT.

The chain links TRBV11-3 to TRBJ2-3, with 8 positions matching TRBD2. The germline V gene has CDR1 SGHNT and CDR2 YENEEA. Trimming removed 3 bases from V and 2 bases from J; junction bases left unmatched: 4. The CDR3 spans 15 residues. CDR3 protein: CASSFSGDPTDTQYF. The CDR3 nucleotides read TGTGCCAGCAGCTTTAGCGGGGACCCCACAGATACGCAGTATTTT.

The genes are TRBV21-1 and TRBJ2-3; TRBD2, as called in the table, went unchecked against the DNA. TRBV21-1 is a pseudogene segment. This CDR3 region has 15 residues. CDR3 bases: TGTGCCAGCAGCAAGTGGACTAGCAACACAGATACGCAGTATTTT. Translation: CASSKWTSNTDTQYF.